This TCR beta chain was profiled in a study of cytomegalovirus exposure and HLA in healthy donors. The PCR ran on 60 Vbeta and 13 Jbeta primers. Profiled with immunoSEQ multiplex PCR; TCRdb holds only in-frame clones, not every one. The repertoire table contains under 150,000 clones. Remarks on this clone: Its antigen is not identified.

Study outcomes and limitations: Generally TCR sequences proved uncommon, though certain public TCRs appeared in numerous donors. The authors later linked a missense DCLRE1C variant to TCR beta V- and J-gene trimming. Prediction of most subjects' HLA-A and HLA-B alleles by TCR beta sequences was reportedly accurate.

V shed 4 bases and J shed 4 bases, with 11 bases lying between them. Germline assignment: CDR1 SGHRS and CDR2 YFSETQ. There are 13 residues in the CDR3. The origin of this receptor is a woman between 40 and 50 years old in good health and CMV-seronegative. The chain links TRBV5-1 to TRBJ1-2; the D gene is possibly TRBD1 (6 bases). Source material: PBMCs. CDR3 loop: CASSTTGTYGYTF. CDR3 nucleotide sequence: TGCGCCAGCAGCACCACAGGGACCTATGGCTACACCTTC.